The 15 T cell receptor beta chains reported below all come from one sample, sequenced in a study of cytomegalovirus exposure and HLA in healthy donors. Vbeta (60) and Jbeta (13) primers were used in the PCR. Generated by immunoSEQ multiplex PCR, the TCRdb table keeps only in-frame clones and is missing some. The sample yields around 200,000 clones, 75% to 85% seen once. Material for sequencing was PBMCs. The receptors shown here come from a woman aged 55-69 years in good health and CMV-seropositive.

This chain connects TRBV28 to TRBJ1-1; D ambiguous. The CDR3 is made up of 12 amino acids. Trimming removed 6 bases from V and 3 bases from J, with 8 bases in between. The V gene's germline CDR1 is MDHEN and CDR2 SYDVKM. The CDR3 spells CASRLRYTEAFF. DNA of the CDR3: TGTGCCAGCAGGCTACGATACACTGAAGCTTTCTTT.

The rearrangement uses TRBV7-8 and TRBJ1-1; maybe TRBD1 (5 bases). V lost 3 bases to trimming and J lost 1 base, with 9 bases between them. Per germline, CDR1 SGHVS and CDR2 FQNEAQ. This CDR3 is built from 14 residues. The CDR3 DNA is TGTGCCAGCAGCTTTACGGGGGGGAACACTGAAGCTTTCTTT. It encodes CASSFTGGNTEAFF.

The chain uses TRBV11-2 and TRBJ2-7; 13 bases are a match to TRBD2. The germline gives CDR1 SGHAT, CDR2 FQNNGV. The CDR3 loop spans 15 amino acids. After removal of 5 bases from V and 3 bases from J, the junction contained 4 bases not matched to a gene. The DNA for the CDR3 is TGTGCCAGCAGCCCGGGACTAGCGGGGCGCTACGAGCAGTACTTC. Amino acids: CASSPGLAGRYEQYF.

The chain has TRBV6-5 and TRBJ1-3, with TRBD1 identical over 10 bases. Trimming took 2 bases from V and 7 from J; bases not matched to a gene: 5. The length of the CDR3 is 15 residues. CDR1 is MNHEY and CDR2 is SVGAGI in the germline V gene. The CDR3 DNA sequence: TGTGCCAGCAGTTACCTCAGGGGACAGGGGAACACCATATATTTT. Protein sequence: CASSYLRGQGNTIYF.

This rearrangement joins TRBV6-1 to TRBJ2-1, with 7 bases that match TRBD1. J was trimmed by 8 bases and V by 1 base; bases with no gene match: 8. CDR3 size: 15 residues. The germline gives CDR1 MNHNS, CDR2 SASEGT. The CDR3 nucleotides read TGTGCCAGCAGTGAAGGACCACAGGGGAACCATGAGCAGTTCTTC. Amino acids: CASSEGPQGNHEQFF.

As DNA, the CDR3 is TGTGCCAGCAGCCGCGACAGGATAGGCAATGAGCAGTTCTTC. Translation: CASSRDRIGNEQFF. The V gene is TRBV14, the J gene TRBJ2-1; a weak D match, TRBD1 (6 bases). CDR1 is SGHDN, CDR2 FVKESK, per germline. The CDR3 contains 14 residues. V was shortened by 4 bases and J by 6 bases, with 13 bases between the two germline ends.

The chain recombines TRBV28 with TRBJ1-1; possibly TRBD1 for D (5 bases). Per the germline V gene, CDR1 is MDHEN and CDR2 is SYDVKM. This CDR3 is 12 amino acids long. V was pared by 6 bases and J by 8 bases, with 13 bases between. The CDR3 loop is CASSLGALEAFF. CDR3 nucleotides: TGTGCCAGCAGCCTAGGGGCGTTAGAAGCTTTCTTT.

The genes are TRBV10-3 and TRBJ2-2; the D is unclear. CDR3 length: 13 amino acids. CDR1 ENHRY and CDR2 SYGVKD come from the germline V gene. Trimming left V 3 bases short and J 7 bases short, with 9 bases between. CDR3: CAISDTGLGELFF. The CDR3 DNA reads as TGTGCCATCAGTGATACGGGTCTCGGGGAGCTGTTTTTT.

V gene TRBV15 combines with J gene TRBJ1-3, with D maybe TRBD1 (6 bases). The V end lost 5 bases, the J end lost 4 bases, and 18 bases lay between the germline ends. CDR3 length: 16 amino acids. Germline V lookup: CDR1 LNHNV, CDR2 YYDKDF (reference sequence). For the CDR3, the DNA is TGTGCCACCAGCGGGTACAACAGGGAATACGGAAACACCATATATTTT. This translates into CATSGYNREYGNTIYF. Complete variable domain (other parts from reference TRBV15 and TRBJ1-3): DAMVIQNPRYQVTQFGKPVTLSCSQTLNHNVMYWYQQKSSQAPKLLFHYYDKDFNNEADTPDNFQSRRPNTSFCFLDIRSPGLGDTAMYLCATSGYNREYGNTIYFGEGSWLTVV.

This rearrangement joins TRBV30 to TRBJ2-2, with a tentative D call TRBD1 (6 bases). Germline V CDR1 and CDR2: GTSNPN, SVGIG (reference sequence). The CDR3 sequence is 16 residues long. Trimming left V 2 bases short and J 6 bases short, with 19 bases between. This chain's CDR3 is CAWSNTGISVAGELFF. The CDR3 DNA follows: TGTGCCTGGAGTAACACAGGGATTTCGGTAGCCGGGGAGCTGTTTTTT.

The chain is built from TRBV6-5 and TRBJ2-7; unclear D gene. Germline V gives CDR1 MNHEY, CDR2 SVGAGI. V lost 2 bases to trimming and J lost 3 bases, with 14 bases between them. This CDR3 contains 15 residues. The DNA for the CDR3 is TGTGCCAGCAGTTACGGGTCAGGCCTTAGCTACGAGCAGTACTTC. The encoded protein is CASSYGSGLSYEQYF.

The sample holds one count of this clone. The rearrangement uses TRBV7-6 and TRBJ1-2, with 7 positions matching TRBD1. There are 13 residues in the CDR3. Germline values: CDR1 SGHVS, CDR2 FNYEAQ. Trimming cost V 1 base and J 8 bases; bases outside gene matches: 4. CDR3 loop: CASSLDRGRGYTF. The CDR3 DNA reads as TGTGCCAGCAGCTTAGACAGGGGTAGGGGCTACACCTTC.

V is TRBV27 and J is TRBJ2-5; no clear D gene. The J call could be wrong; TRBJ2-7 is a better fit for the DNA end. CDR3 length: 14 residues. Germline CDR1 and CDR2: MNHEY and SMNVEV (reference sequence). CDR3 sequence: CARLYGVNHYEQYF. CDR3 DNA sequence: TGTGCCAGACTCTACGGAGTAAATCACTACGAGCAGTACTTC.

This clone appeared a single time. The V gene is TRBV2, the J gene TRBJ2-3, with TRBD2 matching over 7 bases. CDR3 length equals 15 residues. Per germline, CDR1 SNHLY and CDR2 FYNNEI. Trimming cost V 4 bases and J 3 bases; bases outside gene matches: 7. This chain's CDR3 is CASSGASGQTDTQYF. The CDR3 DNA is TGTGCCAGCAGTGGGGCTAGCGGCCAGACAGATACGCAGTATTTT.

The chain recombines TRBV19 with TRBJ1-5; the match to TRBD1 covers 7 bases. Per the germline V gene, CDR1 is LNHDA and CDR2 is SQIVND (reference sequence). The CDR3 totals 15 residues. Trimming took 5 bases from V and 3 from J; bases not matched to a gene: 7. The CDR3 nucleotides read TGTGCCAGTAGTCCTGACAGGGTGGACAATCAGCCCCAGCATTTT. Protein product: CASSPDRVDNQPQHF. Based on the CDR3 plus reference TRBV19 and TRBJ1-5, the full variable domain is DGGITQSPKYLFRKEGQNVTLSCEQNLNHDAMYWYRQDPGQGLRLIYYSQIVNDFQKGDIAEGYSVSREKKESFPLTVTSAQKNPTAFYLCASSPDRVDNQPQHFGDGTRLSIL.